This paragraph reports one T cell receptor beta chain. V was trimmed by 2 bases and J by 3 bases, leaving 5 bases between them. The CDR3 has 13 amino acids. Per germline, CDR1 SNHLY and CDR2 FYNNEI. The sample originates from a study of blood T cell repertoires in COVID-19. Looking at the study overall: Samples of COVID-19 (acute and convalescent) were obtained from the United States, Italy and Spain.

Produced via immunoSEQ multiplex PCR; TCRdb's table is partial and in-frame only. Here the sample spans 180,000 or so clones, approximately 85% being singletons. Sequencing input: peripheral blood. This TCR derives from a human donor with active or convalescent COVID-19. The donor label of this sample is uncertain. The chain employs TRBV2 and TRBJ1-5; D call uncertain. CDR3 in amino acids: CASSEKLNQPQHF. CDR3 DNA: TGTGCCAGCAGTGAAAAACTCAATCAGCCCCAGCATTTT.